The 18 T cell receptor beta chains reported below all come from one sample, sequenced in a study of blood T cells in healthy people across ages. Alongside a J-beta primer mix, a sample-barcoded 5' primer served in a second PCR lasting about 6 to 11 cycles. MiXCR, run by TCRdb on the 5' RACE reads, gives a single entry per CDR3 protein. Altogether some 1,500,000 distinct CDR3 sequences are present, roughly two fifths being singletons, with the ten largest covering approximately 4%. Sequenced sample: blood. The receptors come from a young woman in good health.

In its sample, this clonotype was seen a few times. DNA for the CDR3: TGTGCCAGCAGCTTAGATACGGGACGAGAGCAGTTCTTC. It specifies CASSLDTGREQFF. The chain is built from TRBV7-2 and TRBJ2-1; D tentatively reads TRBD1 or TRBD2 (5 bases each). Trimming took off 1 base at V and 10 bases at J, with 11 bases between the two ends. Looked up from germline, CDR1 is SGHTA and CDR2 is FQGNSA. This CDR3 has 13 residues.

The V and J genes are TRBV6-2 or TRBV6-3 and TRBJ2-2, with D perhaps TRBD1 (6 bases). The CDR3 is 15 amino acids. The germline V gene encodes CDR1 MNHEY and CDR2 SVGEGT. V lost 7 bases, J lost 0 bases, and 12 bases lay in between. CDR3 sequence (DNA): TGTGCCAGCAAGAAGGACAGCGCGAACACCGGGGAGCTGTTTTTT. Translating it yields CASKKDSANTGELFF.

This clonotype has only a few counts. This chain links TRBV20-1 with TRBJ2-1; D remains unclear. Trimming removed 3 bases from V and 7 bases from J, with 13 bases in between. CDR3 size: 13 residues. Per the germline V gene, CDR1 is DFQATT and CDR2 is SNEGSKA (reference sequence). The CDR3 DNA is TGCAGTGCTAGCGCGCCTGCTGTAAATGAGCAGTTCTTC. Its translation is CSASAPAVNEQFF.

The table lists this clonotype with many counts. The J gene is TRBJ2-3, the V gene TRBV29-1; D is unresolved. In germline, CDR1 is SQVTM, CDR2 ANQGSEA. V was clipped by 6 bases and J by 3 bases, with 7 bases between them. The CDR3 has 11 residues. CDR3 region: CSVKPTDTQYF. CDR3 DNA sequence: TGCAGCGTGAAACCAACAGATACGCAGTATTTT.

In its sample, this clonotype was seen many times. The rearrangement uses TRBV12-3 or TRBV12-4 and TRBJ2-3; TRBD2 matches at 10 bases. The CDR3 runs to 14 residues. Trimming took 8 bases from V and 2 from J; bases not matched to a gene: 4. CDR3 nucleotide sequence: TGTGCCAGCTCCCTAGCGGGAGCCACAGATACGCAGTATTTT. Protein product: CASSLAGATDTQYF.

This clonotype was recorded once. The gene calls are TRBV11-2 and TRBJ1-1; TRBD1 matches 8 bases. CDR3 length: 13 amino acids. Trimming cost V 3 bases and J 10 bases; bases outside gene matches: 7. Per germline, CDR1 SGHAT and CDR2 FQNNGV. The CDR3 DNA reads as TGTGCCAGCAGCTTCGTAGGACAGGGCTTAGCTTTCTTT. Translating it yields CASSFVGQGLAFF.

About this clonotype itself: One end of the junction varies from germline; a read error may be responsible. The chain links TRBV7-7 to TRBJ1-1; 9 bases align to TRBD1. Per the germline V gene, CDR1 is SSHAT and CDR2 is FNYEAQ (reference sequence). The CDR3 is 13 amino acids. CDR3 loop: CASSAWTGAEAFF. DNA for the CDR3: TGTGCTAGCAGCGCCTGGACAGGGGCTGAAGCTTTCTTT. Variable domain in full (rest from reference TRBV7-7 and TRBJ1-1): GAGVSQSPRYKVTKRGQDVTLRCDPISSHATLYWYQQALGQGPEFLTYFNYEAQPDKSGLPSDRFSAERPEGSISTLTIQRTEQRDSAMYRCASSAWTGAEAFFGQGTRLTVV.

The chain employs TRBV6-5 and TRBJ2-7; 11 bases are a match to TRBD2. The CDR3 is 15 amino acids. V was clipped by 6 bases and J by 7 bases; unmatched bases: 11. Looked up from germline, CDR1 is MNHEY and CDR2 is SVGAGI. CDR3 DNA: TGTGCCAGCAGGGTAGCGGGAGGGCTTATGAATGAGCAGTACTTC. Its translation: CASRVAGGLMNEQYF.

J is TRBJ2-7 and V is TRBV12-3 or TRBV12-4; TRBD2 is a possible D gene (7 bases). This CDR3 spans 14 amino acids. V lost 5 bases to trimming and J lost 2 bases, with 13 bases between them. CDR3 DNA sequence: TGTGCCAGCAGTGGCGCGGGGGCAACCTACGAGCAGTACTTC. Protein sequence: CASSGAGATYEQYF.

This clonotype was counted ten times or more. This rearrangement joins TRBV24-1 to TRBJ2-1, with TRBD2 as a possible D gene (6 bases). V was cut by 5 bases and J by 9 bases, with 7 bases left in between. Germline loops: CDR1 KGHDR, CDR2 SFDVKD. The CDR3 has 11 residues. CDR3 DNA: TGTGCCACCAGTGGGGGGGTTGAGCAGTTCTTC. Its protein is CATSGGVEQFF.

The V and J genes are TRBV4-1 and TRBJ2-3, with D unresolved. The CDR3 covers 15 residues. Deletions cut 0 bases from V and 3 bases from J, with 10 bases between. CDR1 and CDR2 (germline): MGHRA, YSYEKL. The CDR3 DNA follows: TGCGCCAGCAGCCAAGAGATGGGCTCAACAGATACGCAGTATTTT. Protein: CASSQEMGSTDTQYF.

The rearrangement joins TRBV4-3 to TRBJ2-3, with D maybe TRBD1 (5 bases). This CDR3 region has 18 residues. Germline V CDR1 and CDR2: LGHNA, YSLEER. V shed 4 bases and J shed 3 bases, with 23 bases lying between them. CDR3 sequence: CASSRKIRGREWTDTQYF. In DNA, the CDR3 is TGCGCCAGCAGCCGCAAGATACGTGGCAGGGAATGGACAGATACGCAGTATTTT.

V and J are TRBV7-2 and TRBJ1-4, with 7 bases that match TRBD1. The CDR3 length is 14 residues. CDR1 is SGHTA, CDR2 FQGNSA, per germline. With V trimmed by 5 bases and J by 8 bases, 8 bases remained unmatched. CDR3 DNA sequence: TGTGCCAGCAGCGCCCGACAGGGAGGGGAAAAACTGTTTTTT. This translates into CASSARQGGEKLFF.

The chain links TRBV15 to TRBJ2-7; the match to TRBD2 covers 7 bases. Trimming at V came to 3 bases and at J to 0 bases, leaving 5 bases not matched to a gene. The V gene's germline CDR1 is LNHNV and CDR2 YYDKDF (reference sequence). The CDR3 consists of 15 residues. In DNA form, the CDR3 reads TGTGCCACCAGCAGTGGGACTACCAGCTCCTACGAGCAGTACTTC. Translating gives CATSSGTTSSYEQYF.

Comments on this clonotype: A read error may account for a junction end that differs from germline. CDR3 region: CASSSAVAPYNEQFF. The CDR3 nucleotides read TGTGCTAGCAGCTCTGCCGTGGCCCCCTACAATGAGCAGTTCTTC. V gene TRBV7-7 combines with J gene TRBJ2-1; D is unclear. Per the germline V gene, CDR1 is SSHAT and CDR2 is FNYEAQ (reference sequence). This CDR3 comprises 15 residues.

J is TRBJ1-2 and V is TRBV14; D gene unclear. V was shortened by 4 bases and J by 1 base, with 7 bases between the two germline ends. CDR3 length: 13 amino acids. Germline V gene sequence: CDR1 SGHDN, CDR2 FVKESK. The CDR3 sequence: CASSPEINYGYTF. CDR3 sequence (DNA): TGTGCCAGCAGCCCCGAAATTAACTATGGCTACACCTTC.

The chain has TRBV4-2 and TRBJ2-5, with 10 positions matching TRBD2. Unmatched junction bases numbered 9, after V lost 3 bases and J lost 2 bases. The CDR3 loop spans 17 amino acids. CDR1 is LGHNA, CDR2 YNFKEQ, per germline. CDR3 sequence: CASSHEGTSGTQETQYF. The DNA of the CDR3 is TGTGCCAGCAGCCATGAGGGAACTAGCGGGACTCAAGAGACCCAGTACTTC.

The sample holds a few counts of this clonotype. The V gene is TRBV9, the J gene TRBJ2-7; TRBD1 aligns across 9 bases. CDR3 size: 13 residues. Trimming cost V 4 bases and J 5 bases; bases outside gene matches: 4. Germline V gene data show CDR1 as SGDLS and CDR2 as YYNGEE. The CDR3 DNA reads TGTGCCAGCAGCCCACAGGGGGCCGACGAGCAGTACTTC. Protein sequence: CASSPQGADEQYF. Filled out from reference TRBV9 and TRBJ2-7, the complete variable domain reads DSGVTQTPKHLITATGQRVTLRCSPRSGDLSVYWYQQSLDQGLQFLIQYYNGEERAKGNILERFSAQQFPDLHSELNLSSLELGDSALYFCASSPQGADEQYFGPGTRLTVT.